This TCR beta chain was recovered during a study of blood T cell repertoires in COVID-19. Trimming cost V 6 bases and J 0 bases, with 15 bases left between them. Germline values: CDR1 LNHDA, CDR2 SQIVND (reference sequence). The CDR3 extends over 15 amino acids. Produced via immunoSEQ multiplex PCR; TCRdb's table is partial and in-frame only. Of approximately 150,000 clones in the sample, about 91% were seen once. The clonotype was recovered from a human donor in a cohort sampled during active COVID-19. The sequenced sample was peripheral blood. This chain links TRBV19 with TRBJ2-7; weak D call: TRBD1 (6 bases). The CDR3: CASRRRGQSSYEQYF. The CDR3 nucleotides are TGTGCCAGTAGGCGGCGAGGACAGAGCTCCTACGAGCAGTACTTC.